These 30 T cell receptor beta chains share one sample of origin, sequenced in a study of cytomegalovirus exposure and HLA in healthy donors (TCRdb year 2017). Receptors were amplified or captured by the immunoSEQ multiplex PCR assay. The multiplex PCR relied on a mix of 60 forward primers for TCR Vbeta segments and 13 reverse primers for TCR Jbeta segments. TCRdb holds this immuneACCESS table with in-frame rearrangements only. Some clones are missing; in checked studies, unresolved V genes explain under half, and the rest has no known cause. The sample table lists 150,000 to 250,000 clones, approximately 78% of them with a count of one. The ten largest clones take up 6.5% of the sample. The source material was PBMCs. Every receptor here comes from a woman in her forties or fifties in good health and CMV-seropositive.

The rearrangement uses TRBV6-6 and TRBJ1-6, with D possibly being TRBD1 (5 bases). This CDR3 comprises 15 residues. V was clipped by 2 bases and J by 7 bases, with 12 bases between them. The V gene's germline CDR1 is MNHNY and CDR2 SVGAGI (reference sequence). In DNA form, the CDR3 reads TGTGCCAGCAGTTACGGGGAGGGACGCAATTCACCCCTCCACTTT. Its translation is CASSYGEGRNSPLHF.

The J gene is TRBJ1-6, the V gene TRBV27; 9 bases are shared with TRBD1. Germline-derived CDR1 and CDR2 are MNHEY and SMNVEV (reference sequence). The CDR3 covers 15 residues. The trim removed 4 bases at V and 6 bases at J, leaving 4 bases unmatched. The DNA of the CDR3 is TGTGCCAGCAGTTGGGGGACAGGGAGTAATTCACCCCTCCACTTT. Translation: CASSWGTGSNSPLHF.

There are a few counts of this clone. The V gene is TRBV5-4, the J gene TRBJ1-1; TRBD1 aligns across 7 bases. V dropped 2 bases and J dropped 0; count of bases not matched to a gene: 4. The CDR3 has 15 residues. Germline CDR1 and CDR2: SGHNT and YYREEE (reference sequence). In nucleotides, the CDR3 is TGTGCCAGCAGCTTAGGACAGGAGGTGAACACTGAAGCTTTCTTT. Amino acid sequence: CASSLGQEVNTEAFF.

This chain connects TRBV7-6 to TRBJ1-1; a possible D gene is TRBD1 (6 bases). V lost 5 bases, J lost 1 base, and 8 bases lay in between. This CDR3 is 13 amino acids long. Germline CDR1 is SGHVS and CDR2 is FNYEAQ. The CDR3 DNA follows: TGTGCCAGCAGCCGACAGGAGAACACTGAAGCTTTCTTT. It codes for CASSRQENTEAFF.

This clone was counted a few times. Here the CDR3 reads CASSLAPRRANYGYTF. The CDR3 region has the DNA TGTGCCAGCAGCTTGGCCCCACGGAGGGCTAACTATGGCTACACCTTC. This chain uses TRBV5-8 with TRBJ1-2; no definite D call. Per the germline V gene, CDR1 is SGHTS and CDR2 is YDEGEE. V was clipped by 0 bases and J by 0 bases, with 12 bases between them. The CDR3 runs 16 residues.

The V call is TRBV30, the J call TRBJ2-5; maybe TRBD2 (6 bases). CDR1 GTSNPN and CDR2 SVGIG come from the germline V gene (reference sequence). Trimming cost V 0 bases and J 7 bases, with 12 bases left between them. The CDR3 is 13 amino acids. CDR3 in amino acids: CAWSVLAEGTQYF. CDR3 DNA: TGTGCCTGGAGTGTACTAGCTGAGGGGACCCAGTACTTC.

The rearrangement links TRBV6-1 to TRBJ1-2; no clear D gene. V was clipped by 7 bases and J by 4 bases, with 13 bases between them. Germline V gives CDR1 MNHNS, CDR2 SASEGT. The CDR3 totals 13 residues. CDR3 nucleotide sequence: TGTGCCAGCATTCTAGCGGATTTCTATGGCTACACCTTC. Amino acids: CASILADFYGYTF.

J is TRBJ2-3 and V is TRBV11-2; possibly TRBD2 for D (6 bases). The V end was cut by 1 base, the J end by 3 bases, with 20 bases between. The CDR3 spans 18 residues. Germline CDR1 is SGHAT and CDR2 is FQNNGV. The CDR3, as DNA: TGTGCCAGCAGCTTAGCGCGGTTGGGGGGACGGAGGACAGATACGCAGTATTTT. It translates to CASSLARLGGRRTDTQYF.

The J gene is TRBJ1-1, the V gene TRBV9; D ambiguous. V was clipped by 0 bases and J by 2 bases, with 8 bases between them. The CDR3 contains 14 residues. Per the germline V gene, CDR1 is SGDLS and CDR2 is YYNGEE. CDR3 sequence (DNA): TGTGCCAGCAGCGTAGTTAGCAGTAACACTGAAGCTTTCTTT. Translation: CASSVVSSNTEAFF.

This clone was recorded once. The V call is TRBV5-1, the J call TRBJ2-5; tentatively, D is TRBD2 (5 bases). Germline CDR1 is SGHRS and CDR2 is YFSETQ. Trimming removed 0 bases at V and 0 bases at J, with 9 bases between. This CDR3 is 15 amino acids long. Here the CDR3 DNA reads TGCGCCAGCAGCTTGGGAGGGTCCTACCAAGAGACCCAGTACTTC. It specifies CASSLGGSYQETQYF.

The V call is TRBV18, the J call TRBJ1-2; TRBD1 is a possible D gene (6 bases). Germline V lookup: CDR1 KGHSH, CDR2 LQKENI. The ends were cut back, 3 bases at V and 1 base at J, with 12 bases in the middle. The CDR3 has 15 amino acids. CDR3 sequence: CASSPGQIVNYGYTF. CDR3 sequence (DNA): TGTGCCAGCTCACCCGGACAGATAGTTAACTATGGCTACACCTTC. The complete variable domain, with remaining parts taken from reference TRBV18 and TRBJ1-2, reads NAGVMQNPRHLVRRRGQEARLRCSPMKGHSHVYWYRQLPEEGLKFMVYLQKENIIDESGMPKERFSAEFPKEGPSILRIQQVVRGDSAAYFCASSPGQIVNYGYTFGSGTRLTVV.

In its sample, this clone was seen a few times. This sequence joins TRBV7-2 and TRBJ1-5; 7 bases map to TRBD1. Per the germline V gene, CDR1 is SGHTA and CDR2 is FQGNSA. V was pared by 4 bases and J by 5 bases, with 2 bases of the junction left unmatched. CDR3 length: 13 residues. The CDR3 loop reads CASSYGTDQPQHF. Written as DNA, the CDR3 is TGTGCCAGCAGCTACGGGACAGATCAGCCCCAGCATTTT. Combining the CDR3 with reference TRBV7-2 and TRBJ1-5 gives the whole variable domain GAGVSQSPSNKVTEKGKDVELRCDPISGHTALYWYRQSLGQGLEFLIYFQGNSAPDKSGLPSDRFSAERTGGSVSTLTIQRTQQEDSAVYLCASSYGTDQPQHFGDGTRLSIL.

J is TRBJ2-5 and V is TRBV2; TRBD1 matches at 10 bases. From germline, CDR1 is SNHLY and CDR2 FYNNEI. The trim removed 3 bases at V and 4 bases at J, leaving 5 bases unmatched. CDR3 length: 15 amino acids. The CDR3 loop is CASSDVGQGTETQYF. In DNA form, the CDR3 reads TGTGCCAGCAGTGATGTGGGACAGGGGACAGAGACCCAGTACTTC.

The V and J genes are TRBV2 and TRBJ1-3; perhaps TRBD1 as D (6 bases). V was cut by 4 bases and J by 5 bases, with 9 bases left in between. This CDR3 is 13 amino acids long. CDR1 and CDR2 (germline): SNHLY, FYNNEI. This CDR3 reads CASSGTARNTIYF. The CDR3 DNA sequence: TGTGCCAGCAGTGGGACAGCTAGAAACACCATATATTTT.

The genes are TRBV30 and TRBJ1-6, with D perhaps matching TRBD1 (5 bases). The V and J ends lost 2 bases and 10 bases respectively, with 12 bases between them. Germline V CDR1 and CDR2: GTSNPN, SVGIG (reference sequence). The CDR3 has 13 amino acids. Written as DNA, the CDR3 is TGTGCCTGGAGTCCCCAGGGTAACTCACCCCTCCACTTT. This encodes CAWSPQGNSPLHF. Together with reference TRBV30 and TRBJ1-6, the CDR3 gives the full variable domain: SQTIHQWPATLVQPVGSPLSLECTVEGTSNPNLYWYRQAAGRGLQLLFYSVGIGQISSEVPQNLSASRPQDRQFILSSKKLLLSDSGFYLCAWSPQGNSPLHFGNGTRLTVT.

J is TRBJ1-1 and V is TRBV29-1; D is unresolved. Trimming cost V 7 bases and J 0 bases, with 15 bases left between them. The length of the CDR3 is 14 residues. Germline CDR1 and CDR2: SQVTM and ANQGSEA. The CDR3 bases are TGCAGCGCCAATGTGGTGTCGGTGAACACTGAAGCTTTCTTT. Translation gives CSANVVSVNTEAFF.

V usage is TRBV7-9 and J usage is TRBJ2-7; 12 positions agree with TRBD2. Germline trimming cut 5 bases from V and 6 bases from J; bases unmatched to any gene: 8. This CDR3 has 15 amino acids. Germline V lookup: CDR1 SEHNR, CDR2 FQNEAQ (reference sequence). CDR3 in amino acids: CASSARLAGVVEQYF. The CDR3, as DNA: TGTGCCAGCAGCGCGCGACTAGCGGGGGTTGTCGAGCAGTACTTC.

The table lists this clone with a count of one. V and J are TRBV2 and TRBJ2-5; 7 positions match TRBD1. The trim removed 7 bases at V and 2 bases at J, leaving 4 bases unmatched. Germline assignment: CDR1 SNHLY and CDR2 FYNNEI. This CDR3 is 13 amino acids long. The CDR3 region is CASIRDRQETQYF. Written as DNA, the CDR3 is TGTGCCAGCATCCGGGACAGACAAGAGACCCAGTACTTC.

CDR3 residues: CASSLLTGLLYF. CDR3 nucleotide sequence: TGTGCCAGCAGCCTTCTGACAGGCCTTCTGTACTTC. This chain connects TRBV14 to TRBJ2-7, with TRBD1 as a possible D gene (6 bases). Germline V gene lookup returns CDR1 SGHDN and CDR2 FVKESK. The CDR3 runs 12 residues. Trimming removed 4 bases from V and 12 bases from J, with 16 bases in between.

This chain uses TRBV7-8 with TRBJ1-3; D is ambiguous. Germline CDR1 reads SGHVS; CDR2 reads FQNEAQ. The CDR3 has 17 residues. Trimming took off 2 bases at V and 7 bases at J, with 21 bases between the two ends. CDR3 sequence (DNA): TGTGCCAGCAGCTTAAGGTCCCTACCGCTGGGAGGGAACACCATATATTTT. This gives the protein CASSLRSLPLGGNTIYF.

The gene calls are TRBV5-4 and TRBJ2-6; D not resolved. This CDR3 comprises 15 residues. Germline assignment: CDR1 SGHNT and CDR2 YYREEE (reference sequence). V lost 3 bases and J 3 bases, leaving 10 bases between the germline ends. This chain's CDR3 is CASSSGSFGANVLTF. CDR3 DNA: TGTGCCAGCAGCTCCGGGTCCTTTGGGGCCAACGTCCTGACTTTC. Together with reference TRBV5-4 and TRBJ2-6, the CDR3 gives the full variable domain: ETGVTQSPTHLIKTRGQQVTLRCSSQSGHNTVSWYQQALGQGPQFIFQYYREEENGRGNFPPRFSGLQFPNYSSELNVNALELDDSALYLCASSSGSFGANVLTFGAGSRLTVL.

The genes are TRBV15 and TRBJ2-7; 7 bases are shared with TRBD1. Germline V gene lookup returns CDR1 LNHNV and CDR2 YYDKDF (reference sequence). The ends lost 0 bases at V and 5 bases at J; junction bases unmatched: 4. The CDR3 consists of 14 residues. The CDR3 bases are TGTGCCACCAGCAGAGATTACACAGGGGACGAGCAGTACTTC. Encoded protein: CATSRDYTGDEQYF.

The V gene is TRBV27, the J gene TRBJ2-7; D gene uncertain. Trimming shortened V by 4 bases and J by 5 bases, and 9 bases separated the two germline ends. CDR3 size: 12 residues. The germline V gene has CDR1 MNHEY and CDR2 SMNVEV (reference sequence). CDR3: CASSSNRDEQYF. The CDR3 region has the DNA TGTGCCAGCAGTTCAAACCGGGACGAGCAGTACTTC.

The rearrangement links TRBV18 to TRBJ2-3; weak D call: TRBD1 (6 bases). Between the trimmed V and J ends, which lost 4 bases and 4 bases, there was a span of 21 bases. The CDR3 sequence is 17 residues long. From germline, CDR1 is KGHSH and CDR2 LQKENI. The CDR3 DNA reads as TGTGCCAGCTCACGATCCCTAGGGGCAGGGGTTCCAGATACGCAGTATTTT. Its translation: CASSRSLGAGVPDTQYF. Using reference TRBV18 and TRBJ2-3 for the parts outside the CDR3, the full variable domain is NAGVMQNPRHLVRRRGQEARLRCSPMKGHSHVYWYRQLPEEGLKFMVYLQKENIIDESGMPKERFSAEFPKEGPSILRIQQVVRGDSAAYFCASSRSLGAGVPDTQYFGPGTRLTVL.

J is TRBJ2-7 and V is TRBV15, with 8 bases identical to TRBD1. The CDR3 is made up of 15 amino acids. V was pared by 3 bases and J by 2 bases, with 6 bases of the junction left unmatched. Germline V CDR1 and CDR2: LNHNV, YYDKDF (reference sequence). This chain's CDR3 is CATSRDRVSTYEQYF. The CDR3, as DNA: TGTGCCACCAGCAGGGACAGGGTTTCCACCTACGAGCAGTACTTC.

The rearrangement links TRBV7-6 to TRBJ1-1; unclear D gene. Trimming removed 5 bases from V and 0 bases from J, with 19 bases in between. The CDR3 sequence is 17 residues long. Germline V gives CDR1 SGHVS, CDR2 FNYEAQ. The DNA of the CDR3 is TGTGCCAGCAGCCCTGAACCCCATGGCACCTTGAACACTGAAGCTTTCTTT. Its protein is CASSPEPHGTLNTEAFF.

The chain recombines TRBV19 with TRBJ2-1; 8 bases match TRBD2. The CDR3 has 16 residues. With V trimmed by 5 bases and J by 0 bases, 6 bases remained unmatched. Germline CDR1 reads LNHDA; CDR2 reads SQIVND (reference sequence). CDR3 sequence reads: CASSQTSALSYNEQFF. CDR3 DNA: TGTGCCAGTAGTCAGACTAGCGCCCTCTCCTACAATGAGCAGTTCTTC.

The CDR3 DNA sequence: TGTGCCAGCAGCTTAGGTCGGAAGACTAGCGGGGCTGTGATATCCTACAATGAGCAGTTCTTC. Translated, it gives CASSLGRKTSGAVISYNEQFF. This chain links TRBV7-8 with TRBJ2-1, with TRBD2 identical over 11 bases. This CDR3 has 21 residues. CDR1 is SGHVS, CDR2 FQNEAQ, per germline. V was pared by 1 base and J by 1 base, with 15 bases of the junction left unmatched.

The CDR3 DNA reads as TGTGCCAGTAGTATAGCCCTCACAAGAGATACGCAGTATTTT. Translated, it gives CASSIALTRDTQYF. This chain connects TRBV19 to TRBJ2-3; no reliable D call. The V end was cut by 1 base, the J end by 5 bases, with 10 bases between. This CDR3 region has 14 residues. Germline CDR1 is LNHDA and CDR2 is SQIVND (reference sequence).

The V and J genes are TRBV10-3 and TRBJ1-2; D not resolved. The length of the CDR3 is 13 residues. CDR1 and CDR2 (germline): ENHRY, SYGVKD. V was cut by 6 bases and J by 2 bases, with 10 bases left in between. The CDR3 DNA sequence: TGTGCCATCAGACCCGACGGGAACTATGGCTACACCTTC. It is translated as CAIRPDGNYGYTF.